Following are 9 T cell receptor beta chains from one sample sequenced in a study of blood T cell repertoires in COVID-19. Sequencing used immunoSEQ multiplex PCR; TCRdb keeps in-frame clones, though not all of them. Of 95,000 to 100,000 clones listed, roughly 90% are singletons. Sequencing was carried out using peripheral blood. The receptors stem from a man older than 75 with acute or convalescent COVID-19.

The chain uses TRBV6-2 or TRBV6-3 and TRBJ1-2; unclear D gene. Germline CDR1 MNHEY, CDR2 SVGEGT. Trimming took 6 bases from V and 4 from J, leaving 12 bases between them. The CDR3 is made up of 13 amino acids. The CDR3 sequence is CASSSGSTYGYTF. The CDR3 DNA is TGTGCCAGCAGCTCCGGGTCTACCTATGGCTACACCTTC.

The chain joins TRBV3-1 (or the pseudogene TRBV3-2) to TRBJ1-5, with D possibly matching TRBD1 (6 bases). CDR1 and CDR2 from the germline V gene are LGHDT and YNNKEL (reference sequence). V lost 1 base and J lost 10, with 8 bases in between. CDR3 size: 12 residues. The CDR3 here is CASSQGGRPQHF. The CDR3 region has the DNA TGTGCCAGCAGCCAAGGGGGGCGCCCCCAGCATTTT.

In this sample, this clone turned up a few times. The chain links TRBV28 to TRBJ1-5; 10 bases map to TRBD1. J gave up 0 bases and V 6 bases, and 20 bases lay outside the gene matches. Germline CDR1 is MDHEN and CDR2 is SYDVKM. This CDR3 region has 21 residues. The CDR3 reads CASSRLPEIDRGQFSNQPQHF. The CDR3 DNA sequence: TGTGCCAGCAGCCGATTACCCGAGATCGACAGGGGGCAATTTAGCAATCAGCCCCAGCATTTT.

In its sample, this clone was seen a few times. This rearrangement joins TRBV7-3 to TRBJ2-7, with 9 bases aligning to TRBD2. This CDR3 is 15 amino acids long. V shed 2 bases and J 7 bases; nucleotides not matched to a gene: 9. Germline V lookup: CDR1 SGHTA, CDR2 FQGTGA. Written as DNA, the CDR3 is TGTGCCAGCAGCTTATTGGGACTAGCTGGATCTGAGCAGTACTTC. Translation gives CASSLLGLAGSEQYF.

The chain carries TRBV27 and TRBJ2-7, with 10 bases matching TRBD1. V shed 5 bases and J 2 bases; nucleotides not matched to a gene: 6. This CDR3 spans 15 amino acids. Germline CDR1 is MNHEY and CDR2 is SMNVEV (reference sequence). Here the CDR3 reads CASSDSGTGAYEQYF. DNA for the CDR3: TGTGCCAGCAGTGATTCCGGGACAGGGGCCTACGAGCAGTACTTC.

The chain combines TRBV9 with TRBJ2-5, with D maybe TRBD2 (6 bases). The CDR3 runs to 15 residues. V shed 4 bases and J shed 2 bases, with 15 bases lying between them. The germline CDR1 and CDR2 sequences are SGDLS and YYNGEE. CDR3 bases: TGTGCCAGCAGCCGGGATGGAGGGCGGCAAGAGACCCAGTACTTC. Its protein product is CASSRDGGRQETQYF. The full variable domain, completed using reference TRBV9 and TRBJ2-5, is DSGVTQTPKHLITATGQRVTLRCSPRSGDLSVYWYQQSLDQGLQFLIQYYNGEERAKGNILERFSAQQFPDLHSELNLSSLELGDSALYFCASSRDGGRQETQYFGPGTRLLVL.

The V and J genes are TRBV4-1 and TRBJ2-5, with a possible D match to TRBD1 (5 bases). Trimming pared 5 bases from V and 5 bases from J, leaving 12 bases between. The CDR3 loop spans 13 amino acids. CDR1 is MGHRA and CDR2 is YSYEKL in the germline V gene. In DNA, the CDR3 is TGCGCCAGCAGCTCATTGTGGGGCGAGACCCAGTACTTC. It translates to CASSSLWGETQYF.

V usage is TRBV19 and J usage is TRBJ1-2; 9 nucleotides match TRBD1. The V and J ends lost 4 bases and 3 bases, in that order; junction bases with no gene match: 3. CDR1 and CDR2 from the germline V gene are LNHDA and SQIVND (reference sequence). The CDR3 contains 14 residues. The DNA of the CDR3 is TGTGCCAGTAGTACACAGGGGGCCGACTATGGCTACACCTTC. Its protein is CASSTQGADYGYTF.

The chain joins TRBV27 to TRBJ2-5; D is perhaps TRBD2 (6 bases). Between the trimmed V and J ends, which lost 3 bases and 5 bases, there was a span of 16 bases. From germline, CDR1 is MNHEY and CDR2 SMNVEV (reference sequence). The CDR3 loop spans 15 amino acids. Here the CDR3 reads CASSFGSGVGETQYF. The CDR3 coding sequence is TGTGCCAGCAGTTTCGGTAGCGGCGTGGGGGAGACCCAGTACTTC.